This is a list of T cell receptor beta chains from one sample in a study of CD8+ T cells in alopecia areata. Generated by immunoSEQ multiplex PCR, the TCRdb table keeps only in-frame clones and is missing some. The sample shows about 190,000 clones, 50% to 60% of them seen only once. The input for sequencing was CD4+ T cells sorted from blood, taken at week 4, from a patient treated with tofacitinib. All receptors derive from a human donor with alopecia areata. Each CDR3 is given with its conserved first and last residue. A D gene is named only where the DNA matches it firmly. Clone size, where shown, is once, few, many, or a class for clones that have expanded.

CDR3nt	CDR3aa	d_gene	v_gene	j_gene	abundance
TGTGCCTGGAGTTTAACGACTAGTAATGAGCAGTTCTTC	CAWSLTTSNEQFF	NA	TRBV30	TRBJ2-1	once
TGTGCCAGCCTACCGGGACGGTTGAACACTGAAGCTTTCTTT	CASLPGRLNTEAFF	NA	TRBV6-6	TRBJ1-1	NA
TGTGCCAGCAGCCTTTACAGGGGAGGTGAAAAACTGTTTTTT	CASSLYRGGEKLFF	TRBD1	TRBV28	TRBJ1-4	NA
TGCAGCGCCCGTGACTATGGCTACACCTTC	CSARDYGYTF	NA	TRBV29-1	TRBJ1-2	NA
TGCAGCGCGAGGGGACTAGCGGGAGGAAGCAATGAGCAGTTCTTC	CSARGLAGGSNEQFF	TRBD2	TRBV29-1	TRBJ2-1	NA
TGCACCAGCAGCCCAAGACTCCTCTCCTACAATGAGCAGTTCTTC	CTSSPRLLSYNEQFF	NA	TRBV1	TRBJ2-1	NA
TGTGCCTGGACTTTCTTAGGAGATAATGCTTTCTTT	CAWTFLGDNAFF	NA	TRBV30	TRBJ1-1	NA
TGTGCCAGCAGCCAGCGGGAGACCTACGAGCAGTACTTC	CASSQRETYEQYF	TRBD2	TRBV7-9	TRBJ2-7	NA
TGTGCCAGCAGCAAAAGGACTAAAGAGACCCAGTACTTC	CASSKRTKETQYF	NA	TRBV11-1	TRBJ2-5	NA
TGTGCCACCCAGGCTTTGACAGGGGTTGCCGGGGAGCTGTTTTTT	CATQALTGVAGELFF	TRBD1	TRBV2	TRBJ2-2	few
TGTGCCAGCAGCTTGCGTCAGCGCACCGGGGAGCTGTTTTTT	CASSLRQRTGELFF	NA	TRBV11-2	TRBJ2-2	NA
TGTGCCATCGCAGACGGGGTGCAGAACCAGTACTTC	CAIADGVQNQYF	NA	TRBV10-3	TRBJ2-5	NA
TGTGCCAGCAGTTCGCACCCTAGGACCGGGGAGCTGTTTTTT	CASSSHPRTGELFF	NA	TRBV28	TRBJ2-2	NA
TGTGCCTGGAAGAAGGGCCTGTCTGGAAACACCATATATTTT	CAWKKGLSGNTIYF	NA	TRBV30	TRBJ1-3	NA